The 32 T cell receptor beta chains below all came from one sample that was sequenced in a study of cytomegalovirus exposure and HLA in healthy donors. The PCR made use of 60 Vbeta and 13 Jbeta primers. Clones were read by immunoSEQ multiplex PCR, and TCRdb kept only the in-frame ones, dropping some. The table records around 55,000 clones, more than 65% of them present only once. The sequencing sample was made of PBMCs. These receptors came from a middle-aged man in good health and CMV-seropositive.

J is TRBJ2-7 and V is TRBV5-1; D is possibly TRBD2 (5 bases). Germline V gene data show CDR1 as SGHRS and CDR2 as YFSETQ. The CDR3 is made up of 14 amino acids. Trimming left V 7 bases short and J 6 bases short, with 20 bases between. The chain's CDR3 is CASAERPEIGEQYF. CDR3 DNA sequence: TGCGCCAGCGCAGAGCGGCCCGAAATTGGCGAGCAGTACTTC. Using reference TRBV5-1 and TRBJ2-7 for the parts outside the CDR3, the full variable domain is KAGVTQTPRYLIKTRGQQVTLSCSPISGHRSVSWYQQTPGQGLQFLFEYFSETQRNKGNFPGRFSGRQFSNSRSEMNVSTLELGDSALYLCASAERPEIGEQYFGPGTRLTVT.

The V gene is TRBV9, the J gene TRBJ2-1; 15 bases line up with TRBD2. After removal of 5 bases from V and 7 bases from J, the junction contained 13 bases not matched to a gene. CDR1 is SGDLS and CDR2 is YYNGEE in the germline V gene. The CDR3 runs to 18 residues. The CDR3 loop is CASSPGLAGGQVGNEQFF. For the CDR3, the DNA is TGTGCCAGCAGTCCCGGACTAGCGGGGGGGCAGGTGGGGAATGAGCAGTTCTTC.

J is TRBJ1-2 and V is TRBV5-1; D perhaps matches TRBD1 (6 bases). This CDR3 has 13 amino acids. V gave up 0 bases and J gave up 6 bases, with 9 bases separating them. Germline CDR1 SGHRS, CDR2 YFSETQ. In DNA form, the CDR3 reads TGCGCCAGCAGCTTGGTGGCAGGGGATGGCTACACCTTC. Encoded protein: CASSLVAGDGYTF.

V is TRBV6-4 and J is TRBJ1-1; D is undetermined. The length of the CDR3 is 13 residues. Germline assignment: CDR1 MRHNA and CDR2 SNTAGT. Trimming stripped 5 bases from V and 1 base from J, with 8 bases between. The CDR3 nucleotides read TGTGCCAGCAGTCAGACGGGGAACACTGAAGCTTTCTTT. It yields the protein CASSQTGNTEAFF.

In nucleotides, the CDR3 is TGTGCCAGCAGCGAGGGGAGGACTAGCGCCACGGAGACCCAGTACTTC. Translating gives CASSEGRTSATETQYF. This chain connects TRBV9 to TRBJ2-5, with 9 bases lining up with TRBD2. In germline, CDR1 is SGDLS, CDR2 YYNGEE. The J segment lost 5 bases and the V segment lost 3 bases, leaving 11 bases of the junction unmatched. The CDR3 runs to 16 residues.

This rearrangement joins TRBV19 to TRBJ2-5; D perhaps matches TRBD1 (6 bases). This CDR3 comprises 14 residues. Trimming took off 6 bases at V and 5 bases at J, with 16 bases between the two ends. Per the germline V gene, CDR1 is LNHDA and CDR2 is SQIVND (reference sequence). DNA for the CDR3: TGTGCCAGTAGCCCGACGGTTACAGGGGAGACCCAGTACTTC. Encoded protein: CASSPTVTGETQYF.

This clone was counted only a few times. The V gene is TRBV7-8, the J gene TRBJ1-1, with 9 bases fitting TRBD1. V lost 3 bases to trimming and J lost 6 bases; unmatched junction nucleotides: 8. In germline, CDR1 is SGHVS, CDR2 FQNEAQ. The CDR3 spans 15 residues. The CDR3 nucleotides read TGTGCCAGCAGCTTCCAGACAGGGGGTCCCGCTGAAGCTTTCTTT. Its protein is CASSFQTGGPAEAFF.

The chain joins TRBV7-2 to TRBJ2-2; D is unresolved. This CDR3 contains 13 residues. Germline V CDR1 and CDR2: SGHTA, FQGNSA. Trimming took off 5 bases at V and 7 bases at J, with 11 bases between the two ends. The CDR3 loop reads CASSPPLDGELFF. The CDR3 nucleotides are TGTGCCAGCAGCCCACCGTTAGACGGGGAGCTGTTTTTT.

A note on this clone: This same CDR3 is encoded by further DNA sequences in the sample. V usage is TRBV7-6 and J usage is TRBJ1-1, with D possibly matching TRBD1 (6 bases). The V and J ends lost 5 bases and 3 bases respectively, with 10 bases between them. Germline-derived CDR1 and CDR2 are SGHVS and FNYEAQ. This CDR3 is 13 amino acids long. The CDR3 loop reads CASSLQGYTEAFF. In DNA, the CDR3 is TGTGCCAGCAGCCTCCAGGGGTACACTGAAGCTTTCTTT. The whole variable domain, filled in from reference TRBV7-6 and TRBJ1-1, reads GAGVSQSPRYKVTKRGQDVALRCDPISGHVSLYWYRQALGQGPEFLTYFNYEAQQDKSGLPNDRFSAERPEGSISTLTIQRTEQRDSAMYRCASSLQGYTEAFFGQGTRLTVV.

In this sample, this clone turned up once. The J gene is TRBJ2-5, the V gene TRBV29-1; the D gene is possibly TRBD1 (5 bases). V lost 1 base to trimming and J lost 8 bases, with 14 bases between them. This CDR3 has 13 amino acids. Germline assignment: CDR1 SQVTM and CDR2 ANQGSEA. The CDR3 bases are TGCAGCGTTGAAGGACCGAAGCAGGGAACCCAGTACTTC. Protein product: CSVEGPKQGTQYF.

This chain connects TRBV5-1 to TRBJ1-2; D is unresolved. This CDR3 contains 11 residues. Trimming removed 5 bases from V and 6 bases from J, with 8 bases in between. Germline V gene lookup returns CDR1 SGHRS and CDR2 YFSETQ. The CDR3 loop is CASRSNNGYTF. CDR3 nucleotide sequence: TGCGCCAGCAGATCAAACAATGGCTACACCTTC.

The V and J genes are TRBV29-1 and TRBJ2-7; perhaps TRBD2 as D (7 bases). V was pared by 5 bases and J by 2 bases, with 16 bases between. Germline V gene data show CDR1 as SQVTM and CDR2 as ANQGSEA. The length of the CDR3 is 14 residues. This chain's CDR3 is CSVSGTHSPYEQYF. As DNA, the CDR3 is TGCAGCGTTAGCGGGACACACTCGCCCTACGAGCAGTACTTC.

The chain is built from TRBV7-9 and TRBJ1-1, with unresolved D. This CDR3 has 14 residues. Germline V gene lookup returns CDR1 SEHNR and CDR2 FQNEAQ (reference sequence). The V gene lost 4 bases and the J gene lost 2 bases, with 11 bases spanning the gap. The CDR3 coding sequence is TGTGCCAGCAGCTCGACCGGGAGAAACACTGAAGCTTTCTTT. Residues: CASSSTGRNTEAFF.

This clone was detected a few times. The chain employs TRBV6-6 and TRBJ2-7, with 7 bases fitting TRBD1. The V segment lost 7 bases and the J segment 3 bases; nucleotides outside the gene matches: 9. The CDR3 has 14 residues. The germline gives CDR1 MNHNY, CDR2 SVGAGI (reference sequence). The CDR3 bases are TGTGCCAGCATGAGGAGACAGGGCCACTACGAGCAGTACTTC. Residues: CASMRRQGHYEQYF.

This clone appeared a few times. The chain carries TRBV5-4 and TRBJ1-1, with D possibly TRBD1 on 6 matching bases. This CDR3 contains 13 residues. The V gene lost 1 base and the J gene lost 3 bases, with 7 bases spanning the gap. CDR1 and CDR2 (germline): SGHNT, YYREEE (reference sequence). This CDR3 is CASSLKGDTEAFF. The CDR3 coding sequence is TGTGCCAGCAGCTTGAAGGGGGACACTGAAGCTTTCTTT.

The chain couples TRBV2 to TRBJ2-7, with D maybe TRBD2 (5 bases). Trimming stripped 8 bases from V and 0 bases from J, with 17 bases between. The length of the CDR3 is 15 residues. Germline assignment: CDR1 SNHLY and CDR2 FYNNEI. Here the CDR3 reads CASDTRMAGSYEQYF. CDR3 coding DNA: TGTGCCAGCGACACGAGAATGGCGGGCTCCTACGAGCAGTACTTC. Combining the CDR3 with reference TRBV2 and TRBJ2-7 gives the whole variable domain EPEVTQTPSHQVTQMGQEVILRCVPISNHLYFYWYRQILGQKVEFLVSFYNNEISEKSEIFDDQFSVERPDGSNFTLKIRSTKLEDSAMYFCASDTRMAGSYEQYFGPGTRLTVT.

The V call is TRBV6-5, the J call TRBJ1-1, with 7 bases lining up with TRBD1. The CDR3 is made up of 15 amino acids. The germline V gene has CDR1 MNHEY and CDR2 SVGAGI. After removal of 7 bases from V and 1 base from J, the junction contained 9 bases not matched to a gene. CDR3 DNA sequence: TGTGCCAGCACGTTCCGACAGGGAAAGAACACTGAAGCTTTCTTT. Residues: CASTFRQGKNTEAFF.

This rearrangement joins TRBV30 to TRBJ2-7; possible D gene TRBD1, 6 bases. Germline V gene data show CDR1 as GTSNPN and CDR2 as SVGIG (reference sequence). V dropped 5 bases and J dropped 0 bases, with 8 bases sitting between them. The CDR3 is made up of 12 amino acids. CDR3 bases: TGTGCCTGGGGGACACGCTCCTACGAGCAGTACTTC. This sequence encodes CAWGTRSYEQYF.

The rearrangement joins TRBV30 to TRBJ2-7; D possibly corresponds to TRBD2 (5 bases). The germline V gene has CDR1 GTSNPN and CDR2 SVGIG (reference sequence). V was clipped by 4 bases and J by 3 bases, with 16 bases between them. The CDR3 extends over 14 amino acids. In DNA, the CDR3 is TGTGCCTGGACATCCGGCCGGGGTATCTACGAGCAGTACTTC. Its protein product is CAWTSGRGIYEQYF.

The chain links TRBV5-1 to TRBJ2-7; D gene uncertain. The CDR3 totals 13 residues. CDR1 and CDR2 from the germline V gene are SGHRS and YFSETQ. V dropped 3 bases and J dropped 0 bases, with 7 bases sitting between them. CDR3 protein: CASSSGPSYEQYF. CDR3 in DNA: TGCGCCAGCAGCTCTGGCCCCTCCTACGAGCAGTACTTC.

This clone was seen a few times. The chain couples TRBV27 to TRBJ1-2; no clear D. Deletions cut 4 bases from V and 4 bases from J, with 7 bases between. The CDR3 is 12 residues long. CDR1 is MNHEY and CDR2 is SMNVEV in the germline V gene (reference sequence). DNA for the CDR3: TGTGCCAGCAGTTCCGGACTCTATGGCTACACCTTC. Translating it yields CASSSGLYGYTF.

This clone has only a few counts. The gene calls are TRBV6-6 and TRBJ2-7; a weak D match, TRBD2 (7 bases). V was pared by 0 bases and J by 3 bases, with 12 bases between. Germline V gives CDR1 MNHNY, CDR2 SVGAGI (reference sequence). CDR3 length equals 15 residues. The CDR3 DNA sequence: TGTGCCAGCAGTTACTCGGGGGGGCGCGACTACGAGCAGTACTTC. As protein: CASSYSGGRDYEQYF.

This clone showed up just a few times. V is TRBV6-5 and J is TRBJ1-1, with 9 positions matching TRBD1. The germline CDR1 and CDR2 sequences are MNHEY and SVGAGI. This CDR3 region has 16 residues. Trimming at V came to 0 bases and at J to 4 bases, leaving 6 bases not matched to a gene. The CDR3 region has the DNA TGTGCCAGCAGTTACTCGGACAGGGGCGAGGGCACTGAAGCTTTCTTT. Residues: CASSYSDRGEGTEAFF.

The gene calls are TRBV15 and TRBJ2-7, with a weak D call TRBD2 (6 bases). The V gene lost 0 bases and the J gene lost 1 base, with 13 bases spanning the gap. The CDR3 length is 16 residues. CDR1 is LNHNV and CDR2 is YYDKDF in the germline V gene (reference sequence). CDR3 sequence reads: CATSRDRDWRSYEQYF. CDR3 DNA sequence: TGTGCCACCAGCAGAGATCGGGACTGGAGATCCTACGAGCAGTACTTC.

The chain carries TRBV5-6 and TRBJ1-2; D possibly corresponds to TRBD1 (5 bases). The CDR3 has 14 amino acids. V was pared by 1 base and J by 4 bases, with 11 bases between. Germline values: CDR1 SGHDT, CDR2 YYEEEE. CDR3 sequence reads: CASSLYPGVYGYTF. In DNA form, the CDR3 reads TGTGCCAGCAGCTTGTACCCGGGGGTCTATGGCTACACCTTC.

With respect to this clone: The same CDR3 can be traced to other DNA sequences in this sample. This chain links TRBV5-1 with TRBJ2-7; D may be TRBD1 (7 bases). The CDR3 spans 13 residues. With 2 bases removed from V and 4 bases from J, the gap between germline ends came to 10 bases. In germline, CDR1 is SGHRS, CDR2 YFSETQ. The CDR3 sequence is CASSFAGGYEQYF. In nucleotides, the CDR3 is TGCGCCAGCAGCTTCGCAGGGGGGTACGAGCAGTACTTC.

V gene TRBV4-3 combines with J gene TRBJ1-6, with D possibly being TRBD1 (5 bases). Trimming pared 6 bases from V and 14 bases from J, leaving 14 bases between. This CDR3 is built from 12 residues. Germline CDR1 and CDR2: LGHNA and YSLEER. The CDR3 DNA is TGCGCCAGCAGTCTGGTCGGACAATCCCTCCACTTT. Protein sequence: CASSLVGQSLHF.

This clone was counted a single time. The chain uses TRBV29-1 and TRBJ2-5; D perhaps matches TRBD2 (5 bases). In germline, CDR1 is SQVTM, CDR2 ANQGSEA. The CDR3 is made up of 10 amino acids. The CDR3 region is CRRRGWAQYF. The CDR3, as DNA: TGCAGGCGGAGAGGGTGGGCCCAGTACTTC.

The CDR3 region is CASSLYEGARETQYF. Written as DNA, the CDR3 is TGTGCCAGCAGCTTATACGAGGGGGCTCGCGAGACCCAGTACTTC. This chain uses TRBV7-2 with TRBJ2-5, with 7 bases aligning to TRBD1. Germline CDR1 is SGHTA and CDR2 is FQGNSA. V shed 2 bases, J shed 5 bases, and the junction held 8 bases outside the gene matches. This CDR3 has 15 amino acids.

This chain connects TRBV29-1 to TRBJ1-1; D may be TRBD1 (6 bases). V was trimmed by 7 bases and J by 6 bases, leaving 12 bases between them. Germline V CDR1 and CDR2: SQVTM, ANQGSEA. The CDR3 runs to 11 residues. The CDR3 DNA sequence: TGCAGCGGCGACAGGCGTTCTGAAGCTTTCTTT. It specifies CSGDRRSEAFF.

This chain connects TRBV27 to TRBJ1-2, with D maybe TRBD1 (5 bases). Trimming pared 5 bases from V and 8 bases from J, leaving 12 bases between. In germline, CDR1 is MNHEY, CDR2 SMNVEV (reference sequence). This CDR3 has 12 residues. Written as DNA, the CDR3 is TGTGCCAGCAGTACCGGGGCGGGGGGCTACACCTTC. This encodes CASSTGAGGYTF.

In nucleotides, the CDR3 is TGTGCCAGCAGTTACTACCGGACAGGTAACACTGAAGCTTTCTTT. Translating it yields CASSYYRTGNTEAFF. This chain links TRBV6-5 with TRBJ1-1; 7 bases agree with TRBD1. Germline CDR1 MNHEY, CDR2 SVGAGI. V shed 1 base and J 2 bases; nucleotides not matched to a gene: 4. The CDR3 totals 15 residues.